Shown below are 20 T cell receptor beta chains from a single sample sequenced in a study of blood T cells in healthy people across ages. The use of a sample-barcoded 5' primer and a J-beta primer mix characterized a second PCR of roughly 6 to 11 cycles. TCRdb itself ran the 5' RACE reads through MiXCR, one entry per CDR3 protein. Of some 1.7 million distinct CDR3 sequences in the sample, roughly 27% are singletons; the top ten hold 7.7%. Specimen: blood. These receptors were collected from a woman in her 30s in good health.

V is TRBV24-1 and J is TRBJ2-1; 8 bases line up with TRBD1. The end of the DNA aligns better with TRBJ2-7, so the J call may be wrong. This CDR3 spans 16 amino acids. Germline-derived CDR1 and CDR2 are KGHDR and SFDVKD. CDR3 DNA: TGTGCCACCAGTGATCGACGGACAGGGCTATACAATGAGCAGTACTTC. This encodes CATSDRRTGLYNEQYF.

This clonotype was observed many times. The CDR3 region has the DNA TGCAGCGGCGGACAGGGGGTATCCTACGAGCAGTACTTC. This codes for CSGGQGVSYEQYF. V gene TRBV29-1 combines with J gene TRBJ2-7, with 10 bases aligning to TRBD1. The germline gives CDR1 SQVTM, CDR2 ANQGSEA. The trim removed 7 bases at V and 1 base at J, leaving 4 bases unmatched. This CDR3 is 13 amino acids long.

The gene calls are TRBV7-8 and TRBJ1-2; D is uncertain. The V and J ends lost 0 bases and 4 bases respectively, with 9 bases between them. Germline V gene data show CDR1 as SGHVS and CDR2 as FQNEAQ. This CDR3 contains 14 residues. The CDR3 loop is CASSLARQVYGYTF. CDR3 sequence (DNA): TGTGCCAGCAGCTTAGCGCGGCAAGTCTATGGCTACACCTTC.

This chain joins TRBV7-9 and TRBJ2-7; TRBD1 matches 8 bases. The CDR3 has 17 amino acids. Unmatched junction bases numbered 17, after V lost 5 bases and J lost 5 bases. Per the germline V gene, CDR1 is SEHNR and CDR2 is FQNEAQ (reference sequence). The DNA for the CDR3 is TGTGCCAGCAGCCCACCTCCTGGCAACAGGGGGAGAAACGAGCAGTACTTC. This encodes CASSPPPGNRGRNEQYF.

J is TRBJ2-7 and V is TRBV5-1; TRBD1 aligns across 9 bases. Per the germline V gene, CDR1 is SGHRS and CDR2 is YFSETQ. The CDR3 totals 20 residues. With 1 base clipped from V and 3 bases from J, the junction kept 20 bases outside the gene matches. CDR3 region: CASSLTRPGTGLKGHYEQYF. In DNA, the CDR3 is TGCGCCAGCAGCTTGACCCGTCCCGGGACAGGGTTAAAGGGGCACTACGAGCAGTACTTC.

This chain joins TRBV28 and TRBJ2-7; TRBD2 matches 7 bases. V dropped 6 bases and J dropped 3; count of bases not matched to a gene: 8. CDR1 is MDHEN, CDR2 SYDVKM, per germline. The CDR3 has 14 amino acids. The DNA for the CDR3 is TGTGCCAGCAGGGTCCCAGCGGGGCTCTACGAGCAGTACTTC. This encodes CASRVPAGLYEQYF.

The V and J genes are TRBV7-9 and TRBJ1-1, with D possibly being TRBD1 (6 bases). The CDR3 length is 15 residues. The V gene lost 5 bases and the J gene lost 3 bases, with 16 bases spanning the gap. Germline-derived CDR1 and CDR2 are SEHNR and FQNEAQ (reference sequence). CDR3 nucleotides: TGTGCCAGCAGCAAGGACAGCGGCAGGGACACTGAAGCTTTCTTT. Its translation is CASSKDSGRDTEAFF. Full variable domain (remainder filled in from reference TRBV7-9 and TRBJ1-1): DTGVSQNPRHKITKRGQNVTFRCDPISEHNRLYWYRQTLGQGPEFLTYFQNEAQLEKSRLLSDRFSAERPKGSFSTLEIQRTEQGDSAMYLCASSKDSGRDTEAFFGQGTRLTVV.

The chain couples TRBV12-3 or TRBV12-4 to TRBJ1-5, with D uncertain. Trimming left V 6 bases short and J 4 bases short, with 13 bases between. This CDR3 has 14 residues. CDR3 nucleotide sequence: TGTGCCAGCAGATACGACGGAGGGAATCAGCCCCAGCATTTT. It encodes CASRYDGGNQPQHF.

This clonotype was observed a few times. This could be a read error, since a much larger clone is one nucleotide away. J is TRBJ2-1 and V is TRBV5-1; 14 bases fit TRBD2. The CDR3 has 16 residues. Germline V gives CDR1 SGHRS, CDR2 YFSETQ. The CDR3, as DNA: TGCGCCAGCAGCTTCGGACTAGCGGGAGGTTACAATGAGCTGTTCTTC. This translates into CASSFGLAGGYNELFF.

As concerns this clonotype: The junction differs from germline at one of its ends, possibly a read error. The J gene is TRBJ2-3, the V gene TRBV9, with D tentatively TRBD1 (5 bases). In germline, CDR1 is SGDLS, CDR2 YYNGEE. CDR3 length: 15 amino acids. The DNA of the CDR3 is TGTGCCAGCAGCACGATCGACAGAAGCACAGATACGCGGTATTTT. It specifies CASSTIDRSTDTRYF. Full variable domain (remainder filled in from reference TRBV9 and TRBJ2-3): DSGVTQTPKHLITATGQRVTLRCSPRSGDLSVYWYQQSLDQGLQFLIQYYNGEERAKGNILERFSAQQFPDLHSELNLSSLELGDSALYFCASSTIDRSTDTRYFGPGTRLTVL.

This clonotype showed up just once. The rearrangement links TRBV19 to TRBJ2-1, with 8 bases aligning to TRBD1. Trimming took 6 bases from V and 1 from J; bases not matched to a gene: 8. The germline V gene has CDR1 LNHDA and CDR2 SQIVND (reference sequence). The CDR3 length is 16 residues. The CDR3 sequence is CASSRTGPRSYNEQFF. CDR3 nucleotide sequence: TGTGCCAGTAGCCGGACAGGGCCCAGGTCCTACAATGAGCAGTTCTTC.

This clonotype has only a few counts. The gene calls are TRBV3-1 and TRBJ1-2; D is ambiguous. This CDR3 spans 12 amino acids. The germline V gene encodes CDR1 LGHDT and CDR2 YNNKEL (reference sequence). V lost 0 bases and J 7 bases, leaving 6 bases between the germline ends. The CDR3 coding sequence is TGTGCCAGCAGCCAAGACTCCGGTGGCTACACCTTC. As protein: CASSQDSGGYTF.

In its sample, this clonotype was seen once. V usage is TRBV5-1 and J usage is TRBJ2-7; D uncertain. Germline V gene sequence: CDR1 SGHRS, CDR2 YFSETQ. V was trimmed by 3 bases and J by 1 base, leaving 11 bases between them. The CDR3 sequence is 14 residues long. CDR3 sequence (DNA): TGCGCCAGCAGCTCCCTCAGCGATTCCTACGAGCAGTACTTC. Its translation is CASSSLSDSYEQYF.

This clonotype has just a few counts. This chain links TRBV30 with TRBJ2-1, with TRBD2 matching over 9 bases. The J segment lost 8 bases and the V segment lost 3 bases, leaving 11 bases of the junction unmatched. The CDR3 consists of 15 residues. CDR1 GTSNPN and CDR2 SVGIG come from the germline V gene (reference sequence). CDR3: CAWRAGGTGGHEQFF. CDR3 sequence (DNA): TGTGCCTGGAGAGCGGGAGGCACCGGGGGGCATGAGCAGTTCTTC.

The table lists this clonotype with many counts. The gene calls are TRBV5-1 and TRBJ2-7, with a weak D call TRBD1 (6 bases). CDR1 is SGHRS, CDR2 YFSETQ, per germline. Trimming removed 3 bases at V and 2 bases at J, with 12 bases between. The CDR3 is 14 amino acids. Written as DNA, the CDR3 is TGCGCCAGCAGCTGGACGGACAGACCCTACGAGCAGTACTTC. Residues: CASSWTDRPYEQYF.

This clonotype was observed a few times. The CDR3 DNA sequence: TGTGCCAGCAGCTTAGGACTAGCGGGAGGCCCCGGGAATGAGCAGTTCTTC. This encodes CASSLGLAGGPGNEQFF. V usage is TRBV7-2 and J usage is TRBJ2-1; 13 nucleotides agree with TRBD2. Germline trimming cut 1 base from V and 7 bases from J; bases unmatched to any gene: 7. CDR1 is SGHTA and CDR2 is FQGNSA in the germline V gene. The CDR3 runs to 17 residues.

This clonotype was detected a few times. The chain uses TRBV4-1 and TRBJ1-5, with unresolved D. The CDR3 runs 16 residues. Trimming shortened V by 0 bases and J by 3 bases, and 12 bases separated the two germline ends. Germline loops: CDR1 MGHRA, CDR2 YSYEKL. For the CDR3, the DNA is TGCGCCAGCAGCCAAGATAATGGGGTGACCAATCAGCCCCAGCATTTT. This gives the protein CASSQDNGVTNQPQHF.

On this clonotype itself: This may arise from a read error, as a much more abundant clone is one base away. The genes are TRBV5-5 and TRBJ2-5; a possible D gene is TRBD2 (5 bases). The last part of the DNA fits TRBJ2-1 better; the J call may be wrong. The length of the CDR3 is 15 residues. Germline CDR1 is SGHKS and CDR2 is YYEKEE (reference sequence). The CDR3, as DNA: TGTGCCAGCAGCTTAAGTACCGGGAACCAAGAGACCCAGTTCTTC. It is translated as CASSLSTGNQETQFF.

At least ten counts were recorded for this clonotype. The chain employs TRBV6-6 and TRBJ2-1; D is unresolved. This CDR3 is built from 12 residues. Trimming pared 5 bases from V and 7 bases from J, leaving 9 bases between. Germline CDR1 MNHNY, CDR2 SVGAGI (reference sequence). CDR3 sequence: CASSNRWNEQFF. The CDR3 nucleotides read TGTGCCAGCAGTAACCGGTGGAATGAGCAGTTCTTC.

A note on this clonotype: A much larger clone is a single base away; this may be a read error. J is TRBJ2-5 and V is TRBV9; D may be TRBD1 or TRBD2 (6 bases each). Near its end, the DNA agrees better with TRBJ2-7, so the J call may be wrong. CDR1 is SGDLS, CDR2 YYNGEE, per germline. This CDR3 has 16 residues. This CDR3 reads CAGSVARGTPWDEQYF. The CDR3 coding sequence is TGTGCCGGCAGCGTAGCCCGCGGGACACCGTGGGACGAGCAGTACTTC.